This T cell receptor beta chain was found in a study of T cell changes during pregnancy in multiple sclerosis (dated by TCRdb to 2018 to 2020). Notes on the research overall: In women with multiple sclerosis, the researchers looked at how the T cell repertoire shifted as pregnancy progressed.

Library generation was performed with the immunoSEQ multiplex PCR assay. Not all clones reach the TCRdb copy of this immuneACCESS table, which keeps in-frame sequences only. Checked studies attribute under half of the gap to unresolved V genes and leave the rest unexplained. This sample is represented by nearly 110,000 clones; approximately 90% of them were singletons. Roughly 0.82% of the sample comes from the top ten. As regards this clone: Its specific antigen is unknown. No per-base quality is available; no much larger clone lies one base away.

Here the sequenced sample was peripheral blood, taken in the third trimester of pregnancy. The TCR originated in a female donor in good health, enrolled as a control in a pregnancy study.

The nucleotide sequence is given as TGTGCCAGCAGTGAAGTGGGTCAGGGTAGCACTGAAGCTTTCTTT. This yields the protein CASSEVGQGSTEAFF. The chain joins TRBV2 to TRBJ1-1; the D gene is perhaps TRBD1, from 5 matching bases. Deletion took 1 base off V and 4 bases off J, with a span of 13 bases between the germline ends. CDR1 and CDR2 are drawn from the germline V gene: SNHLY, FYNNEI. Reading from cysteine to phenylalanine, the CDR3 counts 15 amino acids. Left in the record is the CDR3 DNA by itself, 45 bases read in frame from the first base.